These 11 T cell receptor beta chains originate from one sample sequenced in a study of cytomegalovirus exposure and HLA in healthy donors. Primers for the PCR totalled 60 Vbeta and 13 Jbeta. Generated by immunoSEQ multiplex PCR, the TCRdb table keeps only in-frame clones and is missing some. The sample comprises about 100,000 clones, around 85% of which are singletons, and around 3.9% rests with the top ten. Input material: PBMCs. The receptors originated from a man between 25 and 39 years old in good health and CMV-seronegative.

V usage is TRBV5-4 and J usage is TRBJ1-3; no clear D gene. The germline V gene has CDR1 SGHNT and CDR2 YYREEE (reference sequence). The CDR3 runs 14 residues. V lost 0 bases and J lost 4, with 8 bases in between. The CDR3 loop is CASSLGGFGNTIYF. The CDR3 coding sequence is TGTGCCAGCAGCTTGGGAGGGTTCGGAAACACCATATATTTT.

The chain is built from TRBV14 and TRBJ2-1; D is possibly TRBD1 (6 bases). This CDR3 has 17 residues. CDR1 SGHDN and CDR2 FVKESK come from the germline V gene. Trimming took off 4 bases at V and 8 bases at J, with 24 bases between the two ends. The CDR3 spells CASSLPHGQFSFDEQFF. For the CDR3, the DNA is TGTGCCAGCAGCCTGCCGCACGGACAGTTCAGTTTTGATGAGCAGTTCTTC.

The chain employs TRBV6-5 and TRBJ2-7; perhaps TRBD1 as D (6 bases). Per germline, CDR1 MNHEY and CDR2 SVGAGI. This CDR3 comprises 13 residues. V was trimmed by 8 bases and J by 5 bases, leaving 16 bases between them. Here the CDR3 DNA reads TGTGCCAGCTTCAGGGCAGGGGACCACGAGCAGTACTTC. Amino acid sequence: CASFRAGDHEQYF.

The chain links TRBV13 to TRBJ2-5; TRBD1 agrees at 10 bases. Losses at the gene ends were 5 bases for V and 2 bases for J; bases not matched to a gene: 5. Per germline, CDR1 PRHDT and CDR2 FYEKMQ (reference sequence). The CDR3 has 15 amino acids. This CDR3 is CASSAGTGVQETQYF. CDR3 nucleotide sequence: TGTGCCAGCAGCGCCGGGACAGGGGTACAAGAGACCCAGTACTTC.

The V call is TRBV18, the J call TRBJ2-5, with D maybe TRBD1 (6 bases). The CDR3 totals 14 residues. The V gene's germline CDR1 is KGHSH and CDR2 LQKENI. V was pared by 4 bases and J by 5 bases, with 14 bases between. The CDR3 DNA reads TGTGCCAGCTCACGCAGGGGAACTAGTGAGACCCAGTACTTC. Translated: CASSRRGTSETQYF. The whole variable domain, remainder taken from reference TRBV18 and TRBJ2-5, is NAGVMQNPRHLVRRRGQEARLRCSPMKGHSHVYWYRQLPEEGLKFMVYLQKENIIDESGMPKERFSAEFPKEGPSILRIQQVVRGDSAAYFCASSRRGTSETQYFGPGTRLLVL.

This clone has a single count. The gene calls are TRBV19 and TRBJ2-2; D not certain. Per the germline V gene, CDR1 is LNHDA and CDR2 is SQIVND (reference sequence). This CDR3 is built from 14 residues. V lost 3 bases, J lost 1 base, and 6 bases lay in between. The CDR3 nucleotides are TGTGCCAGTAGTATTCCGGGGAACACCGGGGAGCTGTTTTTT. Protein sequence: CASSIPGNTGELFF.

V gene TRBV5-4 combines with J gene TRBJ2-2, with D unresolved. Trimming stripped 2 bases from V and 5 bases from J, with 10 bases between. Germline V gene data show CDR1 as SGHNT and CDR2 as YYREEE (reference sequence). CDR3 length: 14 amino acids. CDR3: CASSFLSGTGELFF. DNA of the CDR3: TGTGCCAGCAGCTTTTTGAGTGGTACCGGGGAGCTGTTTTTT. Full variable domain (rest looked up from reference TRBV5-4 and TRBJ2-2): ETGVTQSPTHLIKTRGQQVTLRCSSQSGHNTVSWYQQALGQGPQFIFQYYREEENGRGNFPPRFSGLQFPNYSSELNVNALELDDSALYLCASSFLSGTGELFFGEGSRLTVL.

The chain employs TRBV4-1 and TRBJ1-1, with 7 positions matching TRBD1. The CDR3 is 15 residues long. CDR1 is MGHRA and CDR2 is YSYEKL in the germline V gene. The junction had 6 bases not matched to a gene; V was cut back by 5 bases and J by 0 bases. The CDR3 spells CASSESDRLNTEAFF. CDR3 nucleotides: TGCGCCAGCAGCGAGTCGGACAGGCTGAACACTGAAGCTTTCTTT.

This chain uses TRBV5-4 with TRBJ1-2; the match to TRBD1 covers 10 bases. This CDR3 has 17 amino acids. The ends lost 5 bases at V and 5 bases at J; junction bases unmatched: 15. Germline loops: CDR1 SGHNT, CDR2 YYREEE (reference sequence). The chain's CDR3 is CASRPRTDRGREYGYTF. CDR3 coding DNA: TGTGCCAGCAGACCTAGAACCGACAGGGGGCGCGAGTATGGCTACACCTTC.

The sample holds one count of this clone. The chain uses TRBV28 and TRBJ2-1, with D hard to call. Germline values: CDR1 MDHEN, CDR2 SYDVKM. Trimming removed 5 bases at V and 1 base at J, with 9 bases between. CDR3 length: 14 amino acids. The CDR3 DNA reads as TGTGCCAGCAGTCCTTCGGGTTCCTACAATGAGCAGTTCTTC. Translating gives CASSPSGSYNEQFF. The full variable domain, completed using reference TRBV28 and TRBJ2-1, is DVKVTQSSRYLVKRTGEKVFLECVQDMDHENMFWYRQDPGLGLRLIYFSYDVKMKEKGDIPEGYSVSREKKERFSLILESASTNQTSMYLCASSPSGSYNEQFFGPGTRLTVL.

The genes are TRBV7-4 and TRBJ2-5, with D perhaps TRBD1 (5 bases). Germline assignment: CDR1 SGHVT and CDR2 SQSDAQ. The CDR3 extends over 15 amino acids. V lost 1 base and J lost 0, with 9 bases in between. As DNA, the CDR3 is TGTGCCAGCAGCTTAGGTGGCAGGGACCAAGAGACCCAGTACTTC. It specifies CASSLGGRDQETQYF.